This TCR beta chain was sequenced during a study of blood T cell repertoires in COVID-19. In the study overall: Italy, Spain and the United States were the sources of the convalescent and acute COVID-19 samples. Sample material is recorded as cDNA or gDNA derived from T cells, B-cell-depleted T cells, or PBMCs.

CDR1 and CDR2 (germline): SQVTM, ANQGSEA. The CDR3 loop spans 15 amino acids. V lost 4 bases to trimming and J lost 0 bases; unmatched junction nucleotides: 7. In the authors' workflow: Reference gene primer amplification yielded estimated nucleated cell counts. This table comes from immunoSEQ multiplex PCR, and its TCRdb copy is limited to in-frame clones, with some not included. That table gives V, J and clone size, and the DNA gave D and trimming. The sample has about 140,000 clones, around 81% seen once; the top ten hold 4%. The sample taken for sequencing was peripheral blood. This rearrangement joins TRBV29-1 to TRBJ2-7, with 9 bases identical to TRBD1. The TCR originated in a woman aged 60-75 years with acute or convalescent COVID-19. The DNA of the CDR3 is TGCAGCGTTGTGTATCTGGGACAGGGCTCCTACGAGCAGTACTTC. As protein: CSVVYLGQGSYEQYF.